This is a list of T cell receptor beta chains from one sample in a study of cytomegalovirus exposure and HLA in healthy donors. The data were produced by immunoSEQ multiplex PCR, yet TCRdb's version contains in-frame clones alone and is incomplete. This sample yields approximately 150,000 clones, of which roughly 80% are seen a single time; roughly 1.8% belongs to the top ten. Sequencing input: PBMCs. These TCRs come from a woman aged 40 to 49 in good health and CMV-seronegative. Both conserved end residues are part of each CDR3. A D gene is named only where the DNA matches it firmly. Expanded clones are given a class, and other clones once, few, many or no size at all.

j_gene: TRBJ1-1
d_gene: -
len: 13
v_gene: TRBV2
abundance: few
CDR3aa: CASSEGPYTEAFF
CDR3nt: TGTGCCAGCAGTGAAGGTCCGTACACTGAAGCTTTCTTT

j_gene: TRBJ2-1
d_gene: -
len: 16
v_gene: TRBV11-2
abundance: -
CDR3aa: CASRSISGPAYNEQFF
CDR3nt: TGTGCCAGCAGATCAATAAGCGGGCCCGCCTACAATGAGCAGTTCTTC

j_gene: TRBJ1-4
d_gene: -
len: 13
v_gene: TRBV7-6
abundance: few
CDR3aa: CASSLGHGEKLFF
CDR3nt: TGTGCCAGCAGCTTAGGGCACGGGGAAAAACTGTTTTTT

j_gene: TRBJ1-5
d_gene: TRBD1
len: 14
v_gene: TRBV27
abundance: -
CDR3aa: CASRQGWENQPQHF
CDR3nt: TGTGCCAGCCGACAGGGTTGGGAAAATCAGCCCCAGCATTTT

j_gene: TRBJ2-4
d_gene: -
len: 16
v_gene: TRBV25-1
abundance: -
CDR3aa: CASSELGALAKNIQYF
CDR3nt: TGTGCCAGCAGTGAATTGGGGGCGCTAGCCAAAAACATTCAGTACTTC

j_gene: TRBJ1-1
d_gene: TRBD1
len: 16
v_gene: TRBV28
abundance: -
CDR3aa: CASSYPGQAMNTEAFF
CDR3nt: TGTGCCAGCAGTTACCCGGGACAGGCCATGAACACTGAAGCTTTCTTT

j_gene: TRBJ2-5
d_gene: TRBD1
len: 15
v_gene: TRBV6-5
abundance: -
CDR3aa: CASTVGTGGVETQYF
CDR3nt: TGTGCCAGCACCGTAGGGACAGGGGGCGTCGAGACCCAGTACTTC

j_gene: TRBJ2-1
d_gene: TRBD2
len: 12
v_gene: TRBV6-5
abundance: many
CDR3aa: CASSRTSGSQFF
CDR3nt: TGTGCCAGCAGCCGGACTAGCGGGAGCCAGTTCTTC

j_gene: TRBJ1-4
d_gene: -
len: 15
v_gene: TRBV28
abundance: -
CDR3aa: CASSLSASGNEKLFF
CDR3nt: TGTGCCAGCAGTTTATCGGCATCCGGGAATGAAAAACTGTTTTTT

j_gene: TRBJ2-1
d_gene: -
len: 15
v_gene: TRBV10-1
abundance: once
CDR3aa: CASSALKSSYNEQFF
CDR3nt: TGCGCCAGCAGTGCGCTTAAGAGCTCCTACAATGAGCAGTTCTTC

j_gene: TRBJ2-7
d_gene: -
len: 12
v_gene: TRBV6-6
abundance: -
CDR3aa: CASSDSPYEQYF
CDR3nt: TGTGCCAGCTCGGACAGCCCCTACGAGCAGTACTTC

j_gene: TRBJ2-3
d_gene: TRBD2
len: 15
v_gene: TRBV30
abundance: -
CDR3aa: CAWSPSGGAGDTQYF
CDR3nt: TGTGCCTGGAGTCCGAGCGGGGGGGCCGGAGATACGCAGTATTTT

j_gene: TRBJ1-1
d_gene: -
len: 15
v_gene: TRBV28
abundance: -
CDR3aa: CASSPLREGVTEAFF
CDR3nt: TGTGCCAGCAGTCCCCTCCGGGAAGGTGTCACTGAAGCTTTCTTT

j_gene: TRBJ2-7
d_gene: -
len: 17
v_gene: TRBV19
abundance: -
CDR3aa: CASSQPRFRGPDYEQYF
CDR3nt: TGTGCCAGTAGTCAACCGAGATTCAGGGGCCCAGACTACGAGCAGTACTTC

j_gene: TRBJ2-7
d_gene: TRBD2
len: 12
v_gene: TRBV7-9
abundance: -
CDR3aa: CASSYGAGEQYF
CDR3nt: TGTGCCAGCAGCTATGGAGCGGGGGAGCAGTACTTC

j_gene: TRBJ1-1
d_gene: -
len: 13
v_gene: TRBV27
abundance: -
CDR3aa: CASSLGSNTEAFF
CDR3nt: TGTGCCAGCAGTTTAGGGAGCAACACTGAAGCTTTCTTT

j_gene: TRBJ2-7
d_gene: -
len: 14
v_gene: TRBV5-4
abundance: once
CDR3aa: CASSLGGDGYEQYF
CDR3nt: TGTGCCAGCAGCTTGGGCGGGGATGGCTACGAGCAGTACTTC